This is a list of T cell receptor beta chains from one sample in a study of blood T cells in healthy people across ages. Each CDR3 protein is one row after TCRdb ran MiXCR on the 5' RACE reads. This table has around 1.7 million distinct CDR3 sequences, 28% appearing once. Sequenced: blood. The origin of the receptors is a woman in her thirties in good health. CDR3s include the opening cysteine and the closing phenylalanine or tryptophan. A D gene is named only where the DNA matches it firmly. Size is omitted from some rows. Given values are once, few, many or a class for expanded clones.

TRBJ2-1 | TRBD2 | many | TRBV7-9 | TGTGCCAGCAGCTTAATCGGGACTAGCGACCGCAATGAGCAGTTCTTC | CASSLIGTSDRNEQFF
TRBJ2-3 | - | - | TRBV7-9 | TGTGCCAGCAGTTTCCCCTCGATGGGGACAGATACGCAGTATTTT | CASSFPSMGTDTQYF
TRBJ1-1 | - | - | TRBV15 | TGTGCCACCAGCAGGACAGGAACGGACACTGAAGCTTTCTTT | CATSRTGTDTEAFF
TRBJ2-1 | - | - | TRBV30 | TGTGCCTGGAGTGTGGTCTCAGGGGTAGAGCAGTTCTTC | CAWSVVSGVEQFF
TRBJ1-2 | - | - | TRBV28 | TGTGCCAGCAGCCCCCCCCTCCAAACAGGGTCTGGCTACACCTTC | CASSPPLQTGSGYTF
TRBJ2-3 | - | few | TRBV30 | TGTGCCTGGAGTGTCATTCTAGATGAGGCAGATACGCAGTATTTT | CAWSVILDEADTQYF
TRBJ2-7 | - | once | TRBV12-3/TRBV12-4 | TGTGCCAGCAGTTTGGGTCGGGCTAGTTTATCCGAGGTCTCAAACTACGAGCAGTACTTC | CASSLGRASLSEVSNYEQYF
TRBJ2-1 | - | - | TRBV27 | TGTGCCAGCAGTCTTACTTTTAGTGGGTACAATGAGCAGTTCTTC | CASSLTFSGYNEQFF
TRBJ1-4 | - | - | TRBV20-1 | TGCAGTGCCCTCATGAATGAAAAACTGTTTTTT | CSALMNEKLFF
TRBJ1-1 | TRBD1 | few | TRBV4-1 | TGCGCCAGCAGCCTTCCGGGACAGTCTGAGTACACTGAAGCTTTCTTT | CASSLPGQSEYTEAFF
TRBJ2-1 | TRBD2 | few | TRBV7-9 | TGTGCCGGCAGCTTAGGTAGCGGGGTTGATGAGCAGTTCTTC | CAGSLGSGVDEQFF
TRBJ2-7 | TRBD2 | many | TRBV7-2 | TGTGCCAGCAGCCTCGTGGCTAGCGGGAGGGCCACCACCTACGAGCAGTACTTC | CASSLVASGRATTYEQYF
TRBJ2-1 | TRBD2 | few | TRBV9 | TGTGCCAGCAGCGTAGTAGGACTAGCGGGAGGGGAGCAGTTCTTC | CASSVVGLAGGEQFF
TRBJ1-1 | - | - | TRBV5-5 | TGTGCCAGCAGCCTACAAAATACGAATGAAGCTTTCTTT | CASSLQNTNEAFF
TRBJ2-1 | - | - | TRBV3-1 | TGTGCCAGCAGCCAACTGGTAGCCTACAATGAGCAGTTCTTC | CASSQLVAYNEQFF
TRBJ2-1 | - | - | TRBV3-1 | TGTGCCAGCAGCCAAGATGGCGCTTTCTCTTACAATGAGCAGTTCTTC | CASSQDGAFSYNEQFF
TRBJ2-1 | - | - | TRBV3-1 | TGTGCCAGCGGGCTTGCGTACAATGAGCAGTTCTTC | CASGLAYNEQFF
TRBJ2-4 | - | few | TRBV5-1 | TGCGCCAGCAGCTTGGGGGGCGTTGAAGACATTCAGTACTTC | CASSLGGVEDIQYF
TRBJ2-1 | - | many | TRBV6-5 | TGTGCCAGCGATTCGGGCTACAATGAGCAGTTCTTC | CASDSGYNEQFF
TRBJ2-7 | TRBD2 | few | TRBV15 | TGTGCCACCAGCAGAAACCCTAGCGGCTCCTACGAGCAGTACTTC | CATSRNPSGSYEQYF
TRBJ1-1 | - | few | TRBV30 | TGTGCCTGGAGTGTAATGGGAACCGAAGCTTTCTTT | CAWSVMGTEAFF
TRBJ2-4 | - | once | TRBV12-3/TRBV12-4 | TGTGCCAGCAGTTTTTCCCCTCTTCTCGGCAGGGGAGTGGGTCAGCCCCAGTACTTC | CASSFSPLLGRGVGQPQYF
TRBJ2-5 | TRBD1 | - | TRBV25-1 | TGTGCCAGCAGGGATTCCAGGGGGGAGACCCAGTACTTC | CASRDSRGETQYF
TRBJ1-2 | - | - | TRBV6-5 | TGTGCCAGCAGTTACTCGTTGGACGGTTCTAACTATGGCTACACCTTC | CASSYSLDGSNYGYTF
TRBJ2-7 | TRBD2 | many | TRBV12-3/TRBV12-4 | TGTGCCAGCAGTCCCCCCTCTCTAGCGGGAGCGCTCGAGCAGTACTTC | CASSPPSLAGALEQYF
TRBJ2-7 | - | many | TRBV12-3/TRBV12-4 | TGTGCCAGCAGACTTGACTCCTCCGGGCTCTACGAGCAGTACTTC | CASRLDSSGLYEQYF
TRBJ2-7 | - | few | TRBV12-3/TRBV12-4 | TGTGCCAGCAGTTGGGGGAGTGTTTCCGAGCAGTACTTC | CASSWGSVSEQYF
TRBJ2-1 | - | - | TRBV20-1 | TGCAGTGCTACCTCGTTCAGAAAGGAGAATGAGCAGTTCTTC | CSATSFRKENEQFF
TRBJ2-5 | - | few | TRBV4-3 | TGCGCCAGCAGCCCTTCGGATCGTAAGCAAGAGACCCAGTACTTC | CASSPSDRKQETQYF
TRBJ1-4 | TRBD1 | - | TRBV5-1 | TGCGCCAGCTCACCCGGACAGGGATTTTTCAGTAGTGAAAAACTGTTTTTT | CASSPGQGFFSSEKLFF
TRBJ2-3 | - | - | TRBV10-3 | TGTGCCATCAGTGGGCCCAGTAGCACAGATACGCAGTATTTT | CAISGPSSTDTQYF